This TCR beta chain was sequenced during a study of sequential checkpoint blockade in melanoma. Germline CDR1 is SGHDT and CDR2 is YYEEEE. Trimming removed 1 base from V and 5 bases from J, with 9 bases in between. The CDR3 is 13 amino acids. Sequenced by immunoSEQ multiplex PCR; TCRdb stores in-frame clones only, minus some. The table lists 20,000 or so clones, 55% to 80% of them singletons. Documented treatment: randomized to nivolumab then ipilimumab (arm A) or the reverse (arm B). The TCR sequence derives from a human donor with melanoma. The source was CD8+ T cells sorted from blood (inferred from file names), collected from a patient given nivolumab and ipilimumab in sequence. The chain recombines TRBV5-6 with TRBJ2-5, with a possible D match to TRBD2 (6 bases). The DNA of the CDR3 is TGTGCCAGCAGCTTGACGGGGGTGGAGACCCAGTACTTC. Residues: CASSLTGVETQYF.